This TCR beta chain was identified in a study of CD8 T cells in ankylosing spondylitis. Findings and limits, study-wide: It was reported that disease-linked clones were significantly enriched in matched ankylosing spondylitis synovial fluid. Among TCR beta sequences, a motif of several highly homologous variants appeared characteristic of ankylosing spondylitis blood.

Germline V gives CDR1 SGHTA, CDR2 FQGNSA. The CDR3 is made up of 14 amino acids. The germline V and J ends were trimmed by 2 bases and 6 bases, with 11 bases remaining between them. This clonotype has a handful of counts. The antigen is not known. MiXCR, run by TCRdb on the 5' RACE reads, gives a single entry per CDR3 protein. The sample shows hundreds of thousands of distinct CDR3 sequences, about 11% of them seen only once. This TCR derives from a male donor with ankylosing spondylitis. The chain employs TRBV7-2 and TRBJ1-5; D may be TRBD1 (5 bases). Sequencing input: blood, either unsorted or a sorted T cell fraction (not recorded which). For the CDR3, the DNA is TGTGCCAGCAGCTTATTTTCAGGGTCTCAGCCCCAGCATTTT. Protein: CASSLFSGSQPQHF.